Sequencing of this T cell receptor beta chain was carried out in a study of blood T cell repertoires in COVID-19. This clone was seen only once. Trimming pared 9 bases from V and 1 base from J, leaving 14 bases between. Germline V gene lookup returns CDR1 SGHRS and CDR2 YFSETQ. This CDR3 has 14 amino acids. Assay: immunoSEQ multiplex PCR; the TCRdb copy retains only in-frame clones and omits some. The sample lists 200,000 to 250,000 clones, 82% occurring once. The chain combines TRBV5-1 with TRBJ2-1, with a possible D match to TRBD1 (6 bases). This TCR was recovered from a woman aged 18-35 years with acute or convalescent COVID-19. Material: peripheral blood. The CDR3 region has the DNA TGCGCCACCAAACAGGGTGGGTCCTACAATGAGCAGTTCTTC. Protein: CATKQGGSYNEQFF.